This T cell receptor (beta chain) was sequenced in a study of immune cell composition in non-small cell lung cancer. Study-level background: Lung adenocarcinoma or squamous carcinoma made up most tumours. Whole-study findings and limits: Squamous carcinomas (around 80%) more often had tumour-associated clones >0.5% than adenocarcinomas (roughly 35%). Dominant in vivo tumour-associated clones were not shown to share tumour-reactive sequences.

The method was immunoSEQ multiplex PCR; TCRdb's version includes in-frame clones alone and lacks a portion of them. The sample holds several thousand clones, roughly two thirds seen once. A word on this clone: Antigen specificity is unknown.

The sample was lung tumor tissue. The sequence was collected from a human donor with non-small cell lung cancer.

CDR3 sequence reads: CASSGKGPKDEQFF. In DNA, the CDR3 is TGTGCCAGCAGCGGCAAGGGGCCCAAGGATGAGCAGTTCTTC. The chain combines TRBV7-3 with TRBJ2-1; possibly TRBD1 for D (5 bases). This CDR3 spans 14 amino acids. Trimming removed 5 bases from V and 8 bases from J, with 16 bases in between. CDR1 is SGHTA and CDR2 is FQGTGA in the germline V gene. The entire variable domain, with the rest obtained from reference TRBV7-3 and TRBJ2-1, is as follows: GAGVSQTPSNKVTEKGKYVELRCDPISGHTALYWYRQSLGQGPEFLIYFQGTGAADDSGLPNDRFFAVRPEGSVSTLKIQRTERGDSAVYLCASSGKGPKDEQFFGPGTRLTVL.